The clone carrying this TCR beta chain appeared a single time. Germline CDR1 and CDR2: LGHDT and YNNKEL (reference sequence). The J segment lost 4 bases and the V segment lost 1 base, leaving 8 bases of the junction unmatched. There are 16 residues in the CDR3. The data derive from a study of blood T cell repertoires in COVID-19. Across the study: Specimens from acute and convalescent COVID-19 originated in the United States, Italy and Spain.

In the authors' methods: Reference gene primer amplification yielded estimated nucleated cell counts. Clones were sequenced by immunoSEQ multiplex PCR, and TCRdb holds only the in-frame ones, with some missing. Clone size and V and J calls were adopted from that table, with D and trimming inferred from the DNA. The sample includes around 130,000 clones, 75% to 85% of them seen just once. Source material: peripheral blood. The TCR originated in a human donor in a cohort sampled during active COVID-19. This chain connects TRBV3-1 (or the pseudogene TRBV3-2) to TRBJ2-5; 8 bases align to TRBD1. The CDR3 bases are TGTGCCAGCAGCCAAGGGGGACGGGGGACAGGAGAGACCCAGTACTTC. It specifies CASSQGGRGTGETQYF.